This passage covers 10 T cell receptor beta chains from one sample sequenced in a study of Ad26.COV2.S vaccination and SARS-CoV-2 variants (dated by TCRdb to the early 2020s). Library preparation employed the immunoSEQ multiplex PCR assay. As stored in TCRdb, this immuneACCESS dataset retains in-frame rearrangements with V and J assigned. A fraction of the clones does not appear; measured against another copy, unresolved V genes explain less than half of the discrepancy, and the remainder lacks a known reason. Counted in this sample were around 340,000 clones; 88% of them appeared once. The ten most abundant clones make up 6.4% of the sample. The sample's treatment or condition, from its label and the paper: roughly 18 received Ad26.COV2.S at low or high dose, single or two shots; about 5 received placebo; per-sample allocation not given. For vaccine and placebo recipients, repertoires were sequenced using samples collected on day 63 after the first injection.

Material: peripheral blood, obtained in a trial of Ad26.COV2.S vaccine versus placebo. The receptor set was obtained from a person between 18 and 59 years old who received the Ad26.COV2.S COVID-19 vaccine or a placebo.

V is TRBV25-1 and J is TRBJ2-3; D is unresolved. The CDR3 contains 15 residues. The V end was cut by 4 bases, the J end by 2 bases, with 13 bases between. Germline assignment: CDR1 MGHDK and CDR2 SYGVNS. The CDR3 reads CASSASDRVTDTQYF. Here the CDR3 DNA reads TGTGCCAGCAGTGCTTCAGACCGAGTCACAGATACGCAGTATTTT.

The chain has TRBV30 and TRBJ1-6; D is unresolved. CDR1 is GTSNPN and CDR2 is SVGIG in the germline V gene (reference sequence). The CDR3 spans 13 residues. Trimming stripped 4 bases from V and 10 bases from J, with 14 bases between. The DNA for the CDR3 is TGTGCCTGGACTCGAAGTGGAAACTCACCCCTCCACTTT. It encodes CAWTRSGNSPLHF.

As concerns this clone: Germline is not matched at one junction end, which may reflect a read error. The chain employs TRBV20-1 and TRBJ1-1, with no clear D. The CDR3 runs 11 residues. Germline assignment: CDR1 DFQATT and CDR2 SNEGSKA (reference sequence). The chain's CDR3 is CSVEVNTEAFF. For the CDR3, the DNA is TGCAGTGTTGAGGTGAATACTGAAGCTTTCTTT.

J is TRBJ1-1 and V is TRBV6-2 or TRBV6-3; a possible D gene is TRBD1 (6 bases). Germline V CDR1 and CDR2: MNHEY, SVGEGT. This CDR3 contains 14 residues. V was clipped by 4 bases and J by 1 base, with 10 bases between them. CDR3 sequence reads: CASSSPTGNTEAFF. The DNA for the CDR3 is TGTGCCAGCAGTTCCCCGACAGGGAACACTGAAGCTTTCTTT.

V gene TRBV5-4 combines with J gene TRBJ2-3, with TRBD2 matching over 9 bases. Germline values: CDR1 SGHNT, CDR2 YYREEE (reference sequence). Germline trimming cut 6 bases from V and 2 bases from J; bases unmatched to any gene: 13. The CDR3 is made up of 17 amino acids. This CDR3 reads CASKIAGAPWSTDTQYF. DNA for the CDR3: TGTGCCAGCAAAATAGCGGGAGCTCCTTGGTCCACAGATACGCAGTATTTT. Looking up the rest from reference TRBV5-4 and TRBJ2-3 gives the full variable domain: ETGVTQSPTHLIKTRGQQVTLRCSSQSGHNTVSWYQQALGQGPQFIFQYYREEENGRGNFPPRFSGLQFPNYSSELNVNALELDDSALYLCASKIAGAPWSTDTQYFGPGTRLTVL.

The J gene is TRBJ2-3, the V gene TRBV7-3; 13 bases align to TRBD2. The germline V gene has CDR1 SGHTA and CDR2 FQGTGA. Germline trimming cut 5 bases from V and 14 bases from J; bases unmatched to any gene: 7. The CDR3 extends over 13 amino acids. The CDR3 sequence is CASSAGTSGVPYF. The DNA of the CDR3 is TGTGCCAGCAGCGCCGGGACTAGCGGGGTTCCGTATTTT.

The chain links TRBV7-8 to TRBJ2-7, with D hard to call. The length of the CDR3 is 16 residues. The V gene's germline CDR1 is SGHVS and CDR2 FQNEAQ. Deletions cut 1 base from V and 0 bases from J, with 13 bases between. The CDR3 DNA is TGTGCCAGCAGCTTAGGGTTCGCAAGGATCTCCTACGAGCAGTACTTC. Encoded protein: CASSLGFARISYEQYF.

The V gene is TRBV6-5, the J gene TRBJ1-1; 7 positions agree with TRBD1. CDR1 MNHEY and CDR2 SVGAGI come from the germline V gene. The V gene end was trimmed by 7 bases and the J gene end by 8 bases; junction bases not matched to a gene: 13. The CDR3 extends over 14 amino acids. CDR3 in amino acids: CASNPLPGGSEAFF. DNA for the CDR3: TGTGCCAGCAATCCTCTTCCAGGGGGTTCGGAAGCTTTCTTT.

This clone has a single count. The J gene is TRBJ2-2, the V gene TRBV7-3; no clear D. With 0 bases removed from V and 5 bases from J, the gap between germline ends came to 4 bases. This CDR3 contains 13 residues. Germline V gene lookup returns CDR1 SGHTA and CDR2 FQGTGA. This CDR3 is CASSLTETGELFF. For the CDR3, the DNA is TGTGCCAGCAGCTTAACGGAGACCGGGGAGCTGTTTTTT. Using reference TRBV7-3 and TRBJ2-2 for the parts outside the CDR3, the full variable domain is GAGVSQTPSNKVTEKGKYVELRCDPISGHTALYWYRQSLGQGPEFLIYFQGTGAADDSGLPNDRFFAVRPEGSVSTLKIQRTERGDSAVYLCASSLTETGELFFGEGSRLTVL.

The rearrangement joins TRBV14 to TRBJ2-7; weak D call: TRBD2 (6 bases). The CDR3 is made up of 16 amino acids. Germline V lookup: CDR1 SGHDN, CDR2 FVKESK. V was pared by 1 base and J by 3 bases, with 16 bases between. In nucleotides, the CDR3 is TGTGCCAGCAGCCAAGGTAGACTAGTCACCGACTACGAGCAGTACTTC. This gives the protein CASSQGRLVTDYEQYF.